The 6 T cell receptor beta chains below come from one sample, sequenced in a study of response to subunit inactivated influenza vaccine. Via MiXCR, TCRdb re-called the RT-PCR reads, giving one row per CDR3 protein. The top ten clones hold 11% of a sample with hundreds of thousands of distinct CDR3 sequences, roughly 12% of them seen once. These sequences were also reported in another study, on T cells expressing NK-cell markers. That study adds: 5'RACE template switching with UMIs generated TCR beta cDNA.

Material: PBMCs from blood, obtained on the day of vaccination. These receptors were taken from a man aged 50 or older who received an inactivated influenza vaccine.

The chain is built from TRBV5-1 and TRBJ2-4; 11 bases are shared with TRBD2. This CDR3 contains 16 residues. Germline values: CDR1 SGHRS, CDR2 YFSETQ. J was trimmed by 4 bases and V by 4 bases; bases with no gene match: 7. CDR3 in DNA: TGCGCCAGCAGCCAAACGACTAGCGGGATGAAAAACATTCAGTACTTC. Its translation: CASSQTTSGMKNIQYF.

In its sample, this clonotype was seen many times. The gene calls are TRBV29-1 and TRBJ2-2; 8 positions match TRBD2. The CDR3 covers 15 residues. Germline V gene lookup returns CDR1 SQVTM and CDR2 ANQGSEA. Germline trimming cut 7 bases from V and 5 bases from J; bases unmatched to any gene: 12. CDR3 residues: CSAQGAGGSTGELFF. The DNA for the CDR3 is TGCAGCGCCCAGGGCGCGGGGGGCAGTACCGGGGAGCTGTTTTTT.

The rearrangement uses TRBV24-1 and TRBJ2-3, with D possibly matching TRBD1 (5 bases). The germline V and J ends were trimmed by 8 bases and 0 bases, with 20 bases remaining between them. Germline lookup yields CDR1 KGHDR and CDR2 SFDVKD. The CDR3 has 17 amino acids. CDR3 sequence: CATTPYPDRASTDTQYF. CDR3 coding DNA: TGTGCCACCACCCCTTATCCCGACAGAGCCAGCACAGATACGCAGTATTTT.

The chain recombines TRBV5-1 with TRBJ2-2; the D gene is possibly TRBD1 (6 bases). Germline CDR1 and CDR2: SGHRS and YFSETQ. Trimming took off 0 bases at V and 5 bases at J, with 17 bases between the two ends. CDR3 length equals 17 residues. CDR3 in amino acids: CASSLEVPQGRTGELFF. Written as DNA, the CDR3 is TGCGCCAGCAGCTTGGAGGTTCCCCAGGGGCGGACCGGGGAGCTGTTTTTT. The full variable domain, rest sourced from reference TRBV5-1 and TRBJ2-2, is KAGVTQTPRYLIKTRGQQVTLSCSPISGHRSVSWYQQTPGQGLQFLFEYFSETQRNKGNFPGRFSGRQFSNSRSEMNVSTLELGDSALYLCASSLEVPQGRTGELFFGEGSRLTVL.

The CDR3 DNA sequence: TGTGCCAGCAGGAACAGGGGTCGGTACGAGCAGTACTTC. It specifies CASRNRGRYEQYF. The J gene is TRBJ2-7, the V gene TRBV6-2 or TRBV6-3; 7 bases are a match to TRBD1. V was pared by 6 bases and J by 4 bases, with 6 bases of the junction left unmatched. The CDR3 has 13 residues. Germline CDR1 MNHEY, CDR2 SVGEGT.

This clonotype was seen a handful of times. This chain connects TRBV28 to TRBJ2-4, with D possibly called TRBD1 or TRBD2 (5 bases each). Deletions cut 5 bases from V and 8 bases from J, with 13 bases between. This CDR3 spans 13 amino acids. Germline V CDR1 and CDR2: MDHEN, SYDVKM. CDR3 region: CASSIPTGHIQYF. Written as DNA, the CDR3 is TGTGCCAGCAGTATCCCCACGGGGCACATTCAGTACTTC. Looking up the rest from reference TRBV28 and TRBJ2-4 gives the full variable domain: DVKVTQSSRYLVKRTGEKVFLECVQDMDHENMFWYRQDPGLGLRLIYFSYDVKMKEKGDIPEGYSVSREKKERFSLILESASTNQTSMYLCASSIPTGHIQYFGAGTRLSVL.